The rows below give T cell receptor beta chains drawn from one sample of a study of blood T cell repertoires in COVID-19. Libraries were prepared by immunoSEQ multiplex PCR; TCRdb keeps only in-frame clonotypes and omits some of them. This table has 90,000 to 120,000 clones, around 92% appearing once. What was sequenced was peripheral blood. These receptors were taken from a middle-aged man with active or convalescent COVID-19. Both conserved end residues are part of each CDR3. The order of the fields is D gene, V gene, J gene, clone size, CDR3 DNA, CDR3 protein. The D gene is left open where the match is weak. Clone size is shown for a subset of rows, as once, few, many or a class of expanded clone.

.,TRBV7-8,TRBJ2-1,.,TGTGCCAGCAGCTTAGCCCTTCTTTTGTGGGAGGACTACAATGAGCAGTTCTTC,CASSLALLLWEDYNEQFF
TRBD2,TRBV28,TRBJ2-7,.,TGTGCCAGCAGTTCTCGGACTAGCAGCTACGAGCAGTACTTC,CASSSRTSSYEQYF
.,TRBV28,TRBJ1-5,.,TGTGCCAGCAGTTTCTATCGTAGTAGCAATCAGCCCCAGCATTTT,CASSFYRSSNQPQHF
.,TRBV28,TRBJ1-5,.,TGTGCCAGCAGTTTGGGCCAGCCCCAGCATTTT,CASSLGQPQHF
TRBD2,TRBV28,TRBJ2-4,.,TGTGCCAGCACCCATCGATGGGGAACCGGGACTAGAGAAAACATTCAGTACTTC,CASTHRWGTGTRENIQYF
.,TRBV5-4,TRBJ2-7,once,TGTGCCAGCAGCCTCCAGGGGGGCTCCTACGAGCAGTACTTC,CASSLQGGSYEQYF
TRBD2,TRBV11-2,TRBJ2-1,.,TGTGCCAGCAGCCCGCAAATCGGGCTAGCGGGGGGATCCTACAATGAGCAGTTCTTC,CASSPQIGLAGGSYNEQFF
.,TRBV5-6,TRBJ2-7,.,TGTGCCAGCAGCTTACTGGCCTACGAGCAGTACTTC,CASSLLAYEQYF
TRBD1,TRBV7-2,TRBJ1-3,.,TGTGCCAGCAGCTCACTAGGGACAGACTCTGGAAACACCATATATTTT,CASSSLGTDSGNTIYF
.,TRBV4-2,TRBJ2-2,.,TGTGCCAGCAGCTTGGCTATAGCAGCCGCGAACACCGGGGAGCTGTTTTTT,CASSLAIAAANTGELFF
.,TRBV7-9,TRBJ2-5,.,TGTGCCAGCAGCGGTACAGGTCCCCGCACGTACTTC,CASSGTGPRTYF
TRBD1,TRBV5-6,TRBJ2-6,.,TGTGCCAGCAGCCCCCGGACAGGAGCTGGCTCTGGGGCCAACGTCCTGACTTTC,CASSPRTGAGSGANVLTF
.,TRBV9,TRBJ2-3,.,TGTGCCAGCAGCGTAGGGGTAGCGGACACAGATACGCAGTATTTT,CASSVGVADTDTQYF
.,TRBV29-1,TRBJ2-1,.,TGCAGCGTTGAGTATCAGGGGGGAAGAAATGAGCAGTTCTTC,CSVEYQGGRNEQFF
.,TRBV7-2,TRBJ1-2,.,TGTGCCAGCAGCTTATTAGGGACAACTAAGGGCCAAAACTATGGCTACACCTTC,CASSLLGTTKGQNYGYTF
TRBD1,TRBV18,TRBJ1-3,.,TGTGCCAGCTCACCGGGGACAGGCTCTGGAAACACCATATATTTT,CASSPGTGSGNTIYF
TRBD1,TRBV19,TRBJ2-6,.,TGTGCCAGTAGTACCCAGCAATTGGGGGGGACAGGGATCCTTTTCTCTGGGGCCAACGTCCTGACTTTC,CASSTQQLGGTGILFSGANVLTF
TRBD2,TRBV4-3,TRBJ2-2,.,TGCGCCAGCAGCCAAGCCTTACTAGCGGGAGCGGCCGGGGAGCTGTTTTTT,CASSQALLAGAAGELFF
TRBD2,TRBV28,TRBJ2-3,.,TGTGCCAGCAGTTTCGACTGGACTAGCGGAGGGAGTGGAGATACGCAGTATTTT,CASSFDWTSGGSGDTQYF
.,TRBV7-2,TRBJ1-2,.,TGTGCCAGCACCCCCGTAGTGAGGGTCGGCTTCTCCGTCTGGGGCTACACCTTC,CASTPVVRVGFSVWGYTF
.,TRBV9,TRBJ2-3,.,TGTGCCAGCAGCGTAGACGGGATCCAAGATACGCAGTATTTT,CASSVDGIQDTQYF
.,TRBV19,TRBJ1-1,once,TGTGCCACAAGAACGGGTGGTACTGAAGCTTTCTTT,CATRTGGTEAFF
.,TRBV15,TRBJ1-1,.,TGTGCCACCAAATTCGGCACTGAAGCTTTCTTT,CATKFGTEAFF
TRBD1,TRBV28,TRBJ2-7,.,TGTGCCAGCAGCTTTCCGGGACAGGGGACCTACGAGCAGTACTTC,CASSFPGQGTYEQYF
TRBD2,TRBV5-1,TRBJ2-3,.,TGCGCCAGCAGCTTGGTACTAGCGGGGAGCACAGATACGCAGTATTTT,CASSLVLAGSTDTQYF
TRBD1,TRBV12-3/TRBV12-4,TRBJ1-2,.,TGTGCCAGCAGTTTCGGGGCAGGGGGCGGCTACACCTTC,CASSFGAGGGYTF
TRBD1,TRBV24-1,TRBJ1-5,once,TGTGCCACTGGACAGGGAGGTATAACTAGTCAGCCCCAGCATTTT,CATGQGGITSQPQHF
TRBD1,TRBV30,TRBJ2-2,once,TGTGCCTGGAGTGTACCCGACAGGGGGAGCACCGGGGAGCTGTTTTTT,CAWSVPDRGSTGELFF
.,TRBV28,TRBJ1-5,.,TGTGCCAGCAGTTTAGACGGGGTAAATCAGCCCCAGCATTTT,CASSLDGVNQPQHF
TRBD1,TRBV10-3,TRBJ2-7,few,TGTGCCATCCGCGGGACAGGGGGTTTGGTTGAGCAGTACTTC,CAIRGTGGLVEQYF
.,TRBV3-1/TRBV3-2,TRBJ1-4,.,TGTGCCAGCAGCTGGGGGAGGAATGAAAAACTGTTTTTT,CASSWGRNEKLFF
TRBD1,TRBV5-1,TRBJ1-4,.,TGCGCCAGCAGCCAGGGACAGGGCGGTGAAAAACTGTTTTTT,CASSQGQGGEKLFF
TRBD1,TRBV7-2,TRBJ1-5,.,TGTGCCAGCAGCTCCGGGACAGGGGACAATCAGCCCCAGCATTTT,CASSSGTGDNQPQHF
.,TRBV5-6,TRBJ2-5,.,TGTGCCAGCAGCTTGTTTGGCTTAAAAGAGACCCAGTACTTC,CASSLFGLKETQYF
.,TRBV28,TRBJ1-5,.,TGTGCCAGCTGTGAGATGGGCAATCAGCCCCAGCATTTT,CASCEMGNQPQHF
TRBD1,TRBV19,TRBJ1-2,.,TGTGCCAGTAGTCCCTCGACAGGGTCAAGCTATGGCTACACCTTC,CASSPSTGSSYGYTF
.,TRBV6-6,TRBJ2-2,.,TGTGCCAGCAGTCGAACAGCCTCCCCGAACACCGGGGAGCTGTTTTTT,CASSRTASPNTGELFF
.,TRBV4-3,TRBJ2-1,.,TGCGCCAGCAGCATTGGTTTAGATGCTAGCTCCTACAATGAGCAGTTCTTC,CASSIGLDASSYNEQFF
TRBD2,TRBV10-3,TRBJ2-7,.,TGTGCCAAGCTAGCGGGAGTAAGGAACGAGCAGTACTTC,CAKLAGVRNEQYF